This T cell receptor (beta chain) was identified during a study of T cell repertoires in cytomegalovirus infection. About the study: The study used recently identified HLA-C-restricted and well-studied HLA-B-restricted CMV epitopes.

Using its own MiXCR run on the reads, TCRdb lists one record per CDR3 protein. This sample has some 940,000 distinct CDR3 sequences, with around 29% found just once. This clonotype was picked up one time. Its target is unknown. The J segment lost 6 bases and the V segment lost 6 bases, leaving 10 bases of the junction unmatched. Germline V CDR1 and CDR2: MNHEY, SMNVEV (reference sequence). The CDR3 is 16 amino acids. V and J are TRBV27 and TRBJ1-4; TRBD1 agrees at 10 bases. The sequence was collected from a human donor in good health (CMV status not recorded). Some clones in this sample may be carry-over from other donors' samples. Sequencing used cultured CD8+ T cells from PBMCs, obtained from culture after CMV antigen stimulation. CDR3 sequence: CASSLNPGTGDEKLFF. CDR3 nucleotides: TGTGCCAGCAGCCTTAATCCCGGGACAGGGGATGAAAAACTGTTTTTT.